Listed below are T cell receptor beta chains from one sample, sequenced in a study of T cells in Graves' hyperthyroidism and ophthalmopathy. TCRdb fed the multiplex PCR reads into MiXCR, producing one record per CDR3 protein. Seen here are approximately 740,000 distinct CDR3 sequences, approximately 15% observed once, and the top ten hold roughly a tenth. The sample consisted of blood. These receptors all stem from a woman between 18 and 30 years old with Graves' hyperthyroidism. Each CDR3 is given with its conserved first and last residue. D genes are given only for firm matches. The size entry is marked missing in some rows and otherwise reads once, few, many or a size class.

d_gene: .
abundance: many
j_gene: TRBJ1-6
v_gene: TRBV28
CDR3nt: TGTGCCAGCAGTTTATTTACGGTGGGAAGGGGATCACCCCTCCACTTT
CDR3aa: CASSLFTVGRGSPLHF

d_gene: TRBD1
abundance: few
j_gene: TRBJ1-6
v_gene: TRBV12-3/TRBV12-4
CDR3nt: TGTGCCAGCACCTCAGGGGGGCCTGATAATTCACCCCTCCACTTT
CDR3aa: CASTSGGPDNSPLHF

d_gene: TRBD1
abundance: .
j_gene: TRBJ2-7
v_gene: TRBV10-3
CDR3nt: TGTGCCATCAGCCTGGTAAAGGGACAGGGCTCCTACGAGCAGTACTTC
CDR3aa: CAISLVKGQGSYEQYF

d_gene: .
abundance: .
j_gene: TRBJ2-4
v_gene: TRBV7-9
CDR3nt: TGTGCCAGCAGCTTAGTCCCTTGGGGTGTTCAGTACTTC
CDR3aa: CASSLVPWGVQYF

d_gene: .
abundance: many
j_gene: TRBJ1-5
v_gene: TRBV2
CDR3nt: TGTGCCAGCAGTGTCCGGGAGGCACAGCCCCAGCATTTT
CDR3aa: CASSVREAQPQHF

d_gene: .
abundance: few
j_gene: TRBJ2-3
v_gene: TRBV29-1
CDR3nt: TGCAGCGTTCCTATCTATGTGACAGATACGCAGTATTTT
CDR3aa: CSVPIYVTDTQYF

d_gene: .
abundance: many
j_gene: TRBJ1-2
v_gene: TRBV11-2
CDR3nt: TGTGCCAGCAGCTTAGCAGGGCCTACTAACTATGGCTACACCTTC
CDR3aa: CASSLAGPTNYGYTF

d_gene: .
abundance: .
j_gene: TRBJ2-1
v_gene: TRBV5-4
CDR3nt: TGTGCCAGCAGCTCCACGTTGGGCTCCTACAATGAGCAGTTCTTC
CDR3aa: CASSSTLGSYNEQFF

d_gene: .
abundance: many
j_gene: TRBJ2-7
v_gene: TRBV6-5
CDR3nt: TGTGCCAGCAGTTACTCGAAATCGGCCTACTCCTACGAGCAGTACTTC
CDR3aa: CASSYSKSAYSYEQYF

d_gene: .
abundance: .
j_gene: TRBJ1-1
v_gene: TRBV2
CDR3nt: TGTGCCAGCAGTCCAGTGGTGGCCACTGAAGCTTTCTTT
CDR3aa: CASSPVVATEAFF

d_gene: TRBD2
abundance: many
j_gene: TRBJ2-5
v_gene: TRBV24-1
CDR3nt: TGTGCCACCAGTGATTCCGGGACTAGCGGGAGTTTAGAGACCCAGTACTTC
CDR3aa: CATSDSGTSGSLETQYF

d_gene: TRBD2
abundance: .
j_gene: TRBJ2-5
v_gene: TRBV2
CDR3nt: TGTGCCAGCAGTGAGAGCGGGAGAGGCAGGACCATGGGATCGGAGACCCAGTACTTC
CDR3aa: CASSESGRGRTMGSETQYF

d_gene: .
abundance: .
j_gene: TRBJ2-2
v_gene: TRBV6-2/TRBV6-3
CDR3nt: TGTGCCAGCAGGTCGGCAACTACCGGGGAGCTGTTTTTT
CDR3aa: CASRSATTGELFF

d_gene: .
abundance: many
j_gene: TRBJ1-1
v_gene: TRBV6-5
CDR3nt: TGTGCCAGCAGTTACTCGAATAGCTTGAACACTGAAGCTTTCTTT
CDR3aa: CASSYSNSLNTEAFF

d_gene: .
abundance: many
j_gene: TRBJ1-5
v_gene: TRBV15
CDR3nt: TGTGCCACCAGCAGAGAGGAGCCGTATAGCAATCAGCCCCAGCATTTT
CDR3aa: CATSREEPYSNQPQHF

d_gene: .
abundance: many
j_gene: TRBJ2-1
v_gene: TRBV7-2
CDR3nt: TGTGCCAGCAGCTCGTATCTTGAGCAGTTCTTC
CDR3aa: CASSSYLEQFF

d_gene: .
abundance: .
j_gene: TRBJ1-4
v_gene: TRBV7-8
CDR3nt: TGTGCCAGCAGCTCGGGACTGGATGGTGAAAAACTGTTTTTT
CDR3aa: CASSSGLDGEKLFF

d_gene: .
abundance: few
j_gene: TRBJ2-2
v_gene: TRBV29-1
CDR3nt: TGCAGCGTTCTCACAGGGAGGGGGACCGGGGAGCTGTTTTTT
CDR3aa: CSVLTGRGTGELFF

d_gene: .
abundance: .
j_gene: TRBJ2-5
v_gene: TRBV24-1
CDR3nt: TGTGCCACCAGTGATTTGCACCCGGGAGAAGAGACCCAGTACTTC
CDR3aa: CATSDLHPGEETQYF

d_gene: TRBD1
abundance: .
j_gene: TRBJ2-1
v_gene: TRBV5-7
CDR3nt: TGTGCCAGCAGCCGCAACCGGGACAGCTCCTACAATGAGCAGTTCTTC
CDR3aa: CASSRNRDSSYNEQFF

d_gene: TRBD2
abundance: .
j_gene: TRBJ2-7
v_gene: TRBV30
CDR3nt: TGTGCCTGGAGTGTAGGCGCTAGCGGGAGACACGAGCAGTACTTC
CDR3aa: CAWSVGASGRHEQYF

d_gene: TRBD1
abundance: .
j_gene: TRBJ2-1
v_gene: TRBV7-9
CDR3nt: TGTGCCAGCAGCCCAACCGGGACAGGGAGCTCCTACAATGAGCAGTTCTTC
CDR3aa: CASSPTGTGSSYNEQFF

d_gene: .
abundance: few
j_gene: TRBJ2-3
v_gene: TRBV2
CDR3nt: TGTGCCAGCAGTACGGGGAAGGGAATCTACACAGATACGCAGTATTTT
CDR3aa: CASSTGKGIYTDTQYF

d_gene: TRBD2
abundance: .
j_gene: TRBJ2-1
v_gene: TRBV11-1
CDR3nt: TGTGCCAGCAGTCACCCTCCAGCGGGGGTCTACAATGAGCAGTTCTTC
CDR3aa: CASSHPPAGVYNEQFF